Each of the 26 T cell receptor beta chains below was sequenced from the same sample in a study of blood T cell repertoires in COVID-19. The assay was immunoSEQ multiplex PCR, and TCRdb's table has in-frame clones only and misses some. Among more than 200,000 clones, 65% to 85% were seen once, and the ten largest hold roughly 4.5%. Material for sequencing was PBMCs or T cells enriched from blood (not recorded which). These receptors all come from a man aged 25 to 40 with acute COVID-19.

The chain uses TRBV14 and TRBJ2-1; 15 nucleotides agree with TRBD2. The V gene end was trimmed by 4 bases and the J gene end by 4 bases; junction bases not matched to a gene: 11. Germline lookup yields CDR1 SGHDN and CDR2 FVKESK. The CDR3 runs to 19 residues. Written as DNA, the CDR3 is TGTGCCAGCAGCCCCCATGGGACTAGCGGGGGGATTGGATACAATGAGCAGTTCTTC. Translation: CASSPHGTSGGIGYNEQFF.

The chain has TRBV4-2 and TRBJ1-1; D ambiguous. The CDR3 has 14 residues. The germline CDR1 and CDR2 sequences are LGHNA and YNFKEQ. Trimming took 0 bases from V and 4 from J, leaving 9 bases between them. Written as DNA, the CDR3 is TGTGCCAGCAGCCAAGATTTGGAGAGCACTGAAGCTTTCTTT. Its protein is CASSQDLESTEAFF.

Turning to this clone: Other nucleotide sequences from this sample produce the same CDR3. This CDR3 is CASSSNSYEQYF. The CDR3 DNA follows: TGCGCCAGCAGCTCCAATTCCTACGAGCAGTACTTC. The gene calls are TRBV5-1 and TRBJ2-7; D is ambiguous. Looked up from germline, CDR1 is SGHRS and CDR2 is YFSETQ. The CDR3 has 12 residues. The V end was cut by 3 bases, the J end by 1 base, with 5 bases between.

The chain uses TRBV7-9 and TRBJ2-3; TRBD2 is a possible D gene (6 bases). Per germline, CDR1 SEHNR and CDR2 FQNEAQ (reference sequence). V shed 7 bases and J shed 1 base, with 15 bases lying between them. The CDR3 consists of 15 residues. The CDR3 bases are TGTGCCAGCAAGCTGGGGAGGAGCGGCACAGATACGCAGTATTTT. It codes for CASKLGRSGTDTQYF.

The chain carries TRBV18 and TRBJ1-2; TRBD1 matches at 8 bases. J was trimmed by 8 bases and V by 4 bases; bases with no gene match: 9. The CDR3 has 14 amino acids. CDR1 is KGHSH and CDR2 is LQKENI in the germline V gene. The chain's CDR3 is CASSQGQADGGYTF. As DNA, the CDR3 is TGTGCCAGCTCACAGGGACAGGCGGACGGGGGCTACACCTTC. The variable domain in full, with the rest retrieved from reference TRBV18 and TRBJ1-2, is NAGVMQNPRHLVRRRGQEARLRCSPMKGHSHVYWYRQLPEEGLKFMVYLQKENIIDESGMPKERFSAEFPKEGPSILRIQQVVRGDSAAYFCASSQGQADGGYTFGSGTRLTVV.

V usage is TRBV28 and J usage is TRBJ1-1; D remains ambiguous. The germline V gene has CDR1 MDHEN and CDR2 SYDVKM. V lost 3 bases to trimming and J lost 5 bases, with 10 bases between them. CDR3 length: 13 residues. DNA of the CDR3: TGTGCCAGCAGTTTTGTGACAAAGACTGAAGCTTTCTTT. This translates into CASSFVTKTEAFF.

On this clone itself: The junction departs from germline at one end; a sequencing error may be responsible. The CDR3 spells CASSDSGQAVYEQYF. The CDR3 DNA reads TGTGCCAGCAGTGACTCGGGACAGGCTGTCTACGAGCAGTACTTC. The rearrangement uses TRBV6-5 and TRBJ2-7; the match to TRBD1 covers 8 bases. The CDR3 consists of 15 residues. Germline assignment: CDR1 MNHEY and CDR2 SVGAGI.

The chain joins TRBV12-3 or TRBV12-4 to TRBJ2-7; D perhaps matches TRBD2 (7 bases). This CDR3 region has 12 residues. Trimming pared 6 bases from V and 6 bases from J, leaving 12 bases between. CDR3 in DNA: TGTGCCAGCAGCCCGGGGGGCACCGAGCAGTACTTC. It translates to CASSPGGTEQYF.

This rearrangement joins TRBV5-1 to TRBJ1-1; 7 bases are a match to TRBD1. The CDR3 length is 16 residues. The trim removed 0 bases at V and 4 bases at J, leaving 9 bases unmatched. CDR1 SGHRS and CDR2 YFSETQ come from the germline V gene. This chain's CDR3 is CASSLGAPTGLTEAFF. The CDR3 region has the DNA TGCGCCAGCAGCTTGGGGGCCCCGACAGGGCTCACTGAAGCTTTCTTT.

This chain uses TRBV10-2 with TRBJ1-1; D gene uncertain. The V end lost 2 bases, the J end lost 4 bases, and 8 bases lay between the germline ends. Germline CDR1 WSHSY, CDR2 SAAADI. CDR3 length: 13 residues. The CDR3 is CASSERAPTEAFF. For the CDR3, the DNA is TGCGCCAGCAGTGAGAGAGCTCCCACTGAAGCTTTCTTT.

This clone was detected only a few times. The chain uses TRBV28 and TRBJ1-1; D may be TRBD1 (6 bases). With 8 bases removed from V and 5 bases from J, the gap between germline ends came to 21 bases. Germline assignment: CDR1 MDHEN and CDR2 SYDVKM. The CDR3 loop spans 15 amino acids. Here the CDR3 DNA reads TGTGCCAGCTCGGGGGGCACAGCTCAACAAACTGAAGCTTTCTTT. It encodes CASSGGTAQQTEAFF.

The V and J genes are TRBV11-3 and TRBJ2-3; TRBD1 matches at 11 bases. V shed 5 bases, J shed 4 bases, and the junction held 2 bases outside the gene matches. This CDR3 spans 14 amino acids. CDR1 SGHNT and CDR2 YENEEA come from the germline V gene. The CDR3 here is CASSTGQGADTQYF. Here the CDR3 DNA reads TGTGCCAGCAGCACGGGACAGGGGGCAGATACGCAGTATTTT. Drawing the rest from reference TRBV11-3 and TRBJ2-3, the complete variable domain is EAGVVQSPRYKIIEKKQPVAFWCNPISGHNTLYWYLQNLGQGPELLIRYENEEAVDDSQLPKDRFSAERLKGVDSTLKIQPAELGDSAVYLCASSTGQGADTQYFGPGTRLTVL.

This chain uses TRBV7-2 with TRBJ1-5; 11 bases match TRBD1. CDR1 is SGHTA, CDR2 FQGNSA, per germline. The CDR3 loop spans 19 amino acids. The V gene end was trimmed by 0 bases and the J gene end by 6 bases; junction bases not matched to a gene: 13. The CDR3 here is CASSLAVGQGARGAQPQHF. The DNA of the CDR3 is TGTGCCAGCAGCTTAGCGGTAGGACAGGGGGCGCGGGGGGCTCAGCCCCAGCATTTT.

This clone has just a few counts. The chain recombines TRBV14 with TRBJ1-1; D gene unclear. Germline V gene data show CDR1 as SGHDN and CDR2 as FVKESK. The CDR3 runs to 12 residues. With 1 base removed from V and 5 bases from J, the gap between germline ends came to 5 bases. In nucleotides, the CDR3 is TGTGCCAGCAGCCAAGTTGAGACTGAAGCTTTCTTT. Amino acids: CASSQVETEAFF.

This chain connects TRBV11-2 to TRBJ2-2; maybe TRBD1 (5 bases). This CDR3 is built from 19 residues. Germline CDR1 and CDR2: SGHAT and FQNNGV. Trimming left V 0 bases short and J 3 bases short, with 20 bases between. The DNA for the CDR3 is TGTGCCAGCAGCTTAGAATTTAGGTTAGGGGCGTACGACACCGGGGAGCTGTTTTTT. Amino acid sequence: CASSLEFRLGAYDTGELFF.

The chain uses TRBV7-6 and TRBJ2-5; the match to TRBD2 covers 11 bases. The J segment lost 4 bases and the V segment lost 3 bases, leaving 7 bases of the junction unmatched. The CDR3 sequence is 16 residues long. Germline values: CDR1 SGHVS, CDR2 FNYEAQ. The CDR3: CASSLTGLAGRETQYF. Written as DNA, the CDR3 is TGTGCCAGCAGCTTGACCGGACTAGCGGGCCGAGAGACCCAGTACTTC.

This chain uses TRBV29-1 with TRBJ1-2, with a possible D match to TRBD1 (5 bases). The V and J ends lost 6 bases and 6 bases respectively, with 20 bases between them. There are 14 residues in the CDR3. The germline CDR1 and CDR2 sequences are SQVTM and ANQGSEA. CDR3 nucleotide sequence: TGCAGCGTGGGGGGACTTTTTCCGGTCGATGGCTACACCTTC. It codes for CSVGGLFPVDGYTF.

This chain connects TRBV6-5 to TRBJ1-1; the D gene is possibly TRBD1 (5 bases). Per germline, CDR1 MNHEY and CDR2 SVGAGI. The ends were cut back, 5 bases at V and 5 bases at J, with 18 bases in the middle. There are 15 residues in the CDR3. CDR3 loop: CASSPQGRVWTEAFF. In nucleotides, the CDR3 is TGTGCCAGCAGTCCTCAGGGTCGAGTGTGGACTGAAGCTTTCTTT.

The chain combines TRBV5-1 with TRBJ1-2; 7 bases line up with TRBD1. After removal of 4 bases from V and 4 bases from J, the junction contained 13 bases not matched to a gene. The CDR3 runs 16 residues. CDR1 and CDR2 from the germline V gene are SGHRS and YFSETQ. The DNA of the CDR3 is TGCGCCAGCAGCCCCTCCCCCGGACAGGCGTCCTATGGCTACACCTTC. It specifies CASSPSPGQASYGYTF.

CDR3 amino acids: CASSLGTQETQYF. CDR3 bases: TGTGCCAGCAGCCTTGGGACTCAAGAGACCCAGTACTTC. V gene TRBV7-3 combines with J gene TRBJ2-5; weak D call: TRBD2 (6 bases). This CDR3 is built from 13 residues. CDR1 and CDR2 (germline): SGHTA, FQGTGA. V was trimmed by 5 bases and J by 2 bases, leaving 9 bases between them. Full variable domain (outside the CDR3, taken from reference TRBV7-3 and TRBJ2-5): GAGVSQTPSNKVTEKGKYVELRCDPISGHTALYWYRQSLGQGPEFLIYFQGTGAADDSGLPNDRFFAVRPEGSVSTLKIQRTERGDSAVYLCASSLGTQETQYFGPGTRLLVL.

The CDR3 coding sequence is TGTGCCAGCTCACCAAAACAGCTAAATCAGCCCCAGCATTTT. This encodes CASSPKQLNQPQHF. The rearrangement joins TRBV18 to TRBJ1-5; the D is unclear. Germline V gene lookup returns CDR1 KGHSH and CDR2 LQKENI. There are 14 residues in the CDR3. Trimming stripped 2 bases from V and 4 bases from J, with 9 bases between. The full variable domain, its missing parts supplied by reference TRBV18 and TRBJ1-5, is NAGVMQNPRHLVRRRGQEARLRCSPMKGHSHVYWYRQLPEEGLKFMVYLQKENIIDESGMPKERFSAEFPKEGPSILRIQQVVRGDSAAYFCASSPKQLNQPQHFGDGTRLSIL.

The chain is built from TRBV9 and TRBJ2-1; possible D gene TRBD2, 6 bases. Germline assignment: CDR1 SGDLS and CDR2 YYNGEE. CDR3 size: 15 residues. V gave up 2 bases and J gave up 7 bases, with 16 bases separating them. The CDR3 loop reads CASSVAGTLTNEQFF. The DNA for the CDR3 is TGTGCCAGCAGCGTCGCCGGGACTCTTACTAATGAGCAGTTCTTC.

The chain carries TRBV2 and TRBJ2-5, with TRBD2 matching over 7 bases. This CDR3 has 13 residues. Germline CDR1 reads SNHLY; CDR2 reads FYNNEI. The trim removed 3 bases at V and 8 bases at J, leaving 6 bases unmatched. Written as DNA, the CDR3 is TGTGCCAGCAGTGACACCGGGACTACAACCCAGTACTTC. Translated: CASSDTGTTTQYF.

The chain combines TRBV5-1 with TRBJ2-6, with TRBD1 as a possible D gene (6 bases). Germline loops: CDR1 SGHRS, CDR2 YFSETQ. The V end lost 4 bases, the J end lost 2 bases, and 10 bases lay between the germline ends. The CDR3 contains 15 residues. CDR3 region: CASSIQGPGANVLTF. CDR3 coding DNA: TGCGCCAGCAGCATACAGGGCCCTGGGGCCAACGTCCTGACTTTC.

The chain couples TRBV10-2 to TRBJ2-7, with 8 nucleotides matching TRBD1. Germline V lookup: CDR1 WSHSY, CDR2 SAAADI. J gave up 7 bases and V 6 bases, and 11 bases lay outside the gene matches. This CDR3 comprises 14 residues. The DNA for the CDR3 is TGCGCCAGCAGCCACGGACAGGGAACGGGGGAGCAGTACTTC. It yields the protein CASSHGQGTGEQYF.

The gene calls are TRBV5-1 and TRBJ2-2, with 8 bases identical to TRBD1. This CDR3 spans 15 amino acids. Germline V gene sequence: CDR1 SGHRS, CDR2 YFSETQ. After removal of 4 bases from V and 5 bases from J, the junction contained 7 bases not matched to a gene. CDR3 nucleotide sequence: TGCGCCAGCAGCCTGCGGACAGGGAATACCGGGGAGCTGTTTTTT. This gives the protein CASSLRTGNTGELFF.